The subject of this entry is one TCR beta chain. V lost 3 bases, J lost 9 bases, and 8 bases lay in between. There are 12 residues in the CDR3. Germline CDR1 is KGHDR and CDR2 is SFDVKD. Per the original methods: Nucleated cell counts were estimated from reference gene primer amplification. The assay was immunoSEQ multiplex PCR, and TCRdb's table has in-frame clones only and misses some. V and J calls and clone size are given by that table; D and trimming were obtained from the DNA. The data contain more than 150,000 clones, roughly 90% of them seen just once; the ten biggest clones take up 4%. The data belong to a study of blood T cell repertoires in COVID-19. On the study more broadly: Donors in the United States, Italy and Spain gave samples during acute or convalescent COVID-19.

Sequences were obtained from peripheral blood. The sequence was collected from a woman between 65 and 79 years old with acute or convalescent COVID-19. The chain joins TRBV24-1 to TRBJ2-1; D not resolved. The CDR3 loop reads CATSDAAVEQFF. CDR3 DNA sequence: TGTGCCACCAGTGATGCGGCCGTTGAGCAGTTCTTC.